The 20 T cell receptor beta chains below all came from one sample that was sequenced in a study of blood T cells in healthy people across ages. Then a second PCR, running about 6 to 11 cycles, was carried out with a sample-barcoded 5' primer and a J-beta primer mix. One entry per CDR3 protein results from TCRdb running MiXCR on the 5' RACE reads. The data hold 630,000 or so distinct CDR3 sequences, with 32% observed a single time. The specimen was blood. The receptors here all came from a woman aged 80 or over in good health.

This clonotype was counted a single time. V usage is TRBV7-3 and J usage is TRBJ2-1; TRBD2 aligns across 9 bases. The CDR3 has 15 amino acids. Trimming took 4 bases from V and 9 from J; bases not matched to a gene: 10. Per the germline V gene, CDR1 is SGHTA and CDR2 is FQGTGA. CDR3 DNA: TGTGCCAGCAGCTCCGAACCTGGGACTAGCAGTGAGCAGTTCTTC. As protein: CASSSEPGTSSEQFF.

This clonotype was observed once. The chain uses TRBV19 and TRBJ1-1; 9 nucleotides align to TRBD1. There are 15 residues in the CDR3. Germline V CDR1 and CDR2: LNHDA, SQIVND (reference sequence). V lost 6 bases and J lost 5; bases outside the gene matches: 10. The DNA of the CDR3 is TGTGCCAGTAGGGATAGGACAGGGGCGCGGACTGAAGCTTTCTTT. Its protein is CASRDRTGARTEAFF.

Note on this clonotype: A read error is possible here, since a much larger clone lies one base away. The CDR3: CVSGTGTYYGYTF. Written as DNA, the CDR3 is TGTGTCAGCGGGACAGGGACCTACTATGGCTACACCTTC. This chain uses TRBV28 with TRBJ1-2; 9 bases are shared with TRBD1. The germline gives CDR1 MDHEN, CDR2 SYDVKM. The CDR3 consists of 13 residues.

The chain is built from TRBV6-1 and TRBJ2-4; D ambiguous. Near its end, the DNA agrees better with TRBJ2-7, so the J call may be wrong. The CDR3 has 13 residues. The germline V gene encodes CDR1 MNHNS and CDR2 SASEGT. The DNA of the CDR3 is TGTGCCAGCAGGACCCTGGCGACCTACGAGCAGTACTTC. It translates to CASRTLATYEQYF.

In its sample, this clonotype was seen once. The chain links TRBV10-3 to TRBJ2-7, with 12 bases matching TRBD2. The V and J ends lost 6 bases and 2 bases, in that order; junction bases with no gene match: 8. The V gene's germline CDR1 is ENHRY and CDR2 SYGVKD. The length of the CDR3 is 16 residues. The CDR3 sequence is CAIRASGREGPYEQYF. As DNA, the CDR3 is TGTGCCATCAGGGCTAGCGGGAGGGAGGGGCCCTACGAGCAGTACTTC.

In its sample, this clonotype was seen many times. The rearrangement links TRBV6-5 to TRBJ2-7, with 11 bases that match TRBD2. The CDR3 sequence is 15 residues long. Germline values: CDR1 MNHEY, CDR2 SVGAGI. V shed 7 bases and J 1 base; nucleotides not matched to a gene: 6. The CDR3 reads CASTPLAGVSYEQYF. The CDR3 nucleotides read TGTGCCAGCACCCCACTAGCGGGGGTGTCCTACGAGCAGTACTTC.

This sequence joins TRBV6-2 or TRBV6-3 and TRBJ1-2; no definite D call. Trimming pared 6 bases from V and 8 bases from J, leaving 13 bases between. This CDR3 is built from 12 residues. The germline V gene encodes CDR1 MNHEY and CDR2 SVGEGT. For the CDR3, the DNA is TGTGCCAGCAGCGACGCGGTCCAGGGCTACACCTTC. Translated: CASSDAVQGYTF.

Details on this clonotype: This may be a read error: a much more frequent sequence differs by one nucleotide. The chain carries TRBV12-3 or TRBV12-4 and TRBJ2-3; D ambiguous. CDR3 size: 14 residues. The chain's CDR3 is CASSLGAGTDAQYF. In DNA form, the CDR3 reads TGTGCCAGCAGTTTAGGGGCAGGCACAGATGCGCAGTATTTT.

This clonotype was seen ten or more times. The CDR3 protein is CATSRRDGEETQYF. CDR3 DNA sequence: TGTGCCACCAGCAGAAGGGACGGAGAAGAGACCCAGTACTTC. This chain joins TRBV15 and TRBJ2-5, with D perhaps assigned TRBD1 or TRBD2 (5 bases each). The CDR3 has 14 amino acids. CDR1 and CDR2 from the germline V gene are LNHNV and YYDKDF (reference sequence). With 2 bases removed from V and 3 bases from J, the gap between germline ends came to 10 bases.

Only a few counts were recorded for this clonotype. The gene calls are TRBV12-3 or TRBV12-4 and TRBJ2-7; 10 bases match TRBD2. Germline trimming cut 5 bases from V and 2 bases from J; bases unmatched to any gene: 6. This CDR3 is built from 15 residues. The CDR3 region is CASSPKTSGPYEQYF. CDR3 sequence (DNA): TGTGCCAGCAGTCCGAAGACTAGCGGGCCCTACGAGCAGTACTTC.

The V gene is TRBV7-3, the J gene TRBJ2-3, with D tentatively TRBD1 (5 bases). This CDR3 is built from 14 residues. Germline V CDR1 and CDR2: SGHTA, FQGTGA. The ends were cut back, 8 bases at V and 6 bases at J, with 18 bases in the middle. CDR3 loop: CASGPTGSVDTQYF. CDR3 sequence (DNA): TGTGCCAGCGGCCCTACAGGATCTGTGGATACGCAGTATTTT.

This clonotype has only a few counts. The chain combines TRBV20-1 with TRBJ2-5; D unclear. Trimming took 2 bases from V and 2 from J, leaving 9 bases between them. The CDR3 extends over 13 amino acids. The V gene's germline CDR1 is DFQATT and CDR2 SNEGSKA (reference sequence). Here the CDR3 reads CSARSTAQETQYF. In nucleotides, the CDR3 is TGCAGTGCTAGAAGTACGGCGCAAGAGACCCAGTACTTC.

The table lists this clonotype with many counts. The chain couples TRBV12-3 or TRBV12-4 to TRBJ1-2; no reliable D call. The CDR3 covers 12 residues. V lost 1 base and J lost 6, with 6 bases in between. The CDR3 loop is CASSLDQDGYTF. The CDR3 DNA follows: TGTGCCAGCAGTTTAGACCAGGATGGCTACACCTTC.

This clonotype has at least ten counts. V and J are TRBV10-3 and TRBJ1-1, with D maybe TRBD1 (6 bases). Germline V gene sequence: CDR1 ENHRY, CDR2 SYGVKD. Trimming stripped 4 bases from V and 1 base from J, with 16 bases between. This CDR3 is 16 amino acids long. In nucleotides, the CDR3 is TGTGCCATCAGTGCAACAGGGAGGAACAGGAACACTGAAGCTTTCTTT. Translation: CAISATGRNRNTEAFF.

The rearrangement links TRBV10-3 to TRBJ2-6, with D perhaps matching TRBD1 or TRBD2 (5 bases each). The CDR3 contains 12 residues. CDR1 is ENHRY and CDR2 is SYGVKD in the germline V gene. The CDR3 DNA reads TGTTCCGGGGCGACTGGGGCCGACATCCTGACTTTC. Translated: CSGATGADILTF.

To note about this clonotype: Being one base from a much bigger clone, this may be a read error. V is TRBV6-6 and J is TRBJ2-7; the match to TRBD1 covers 7 bases. Per the germline V gene, CDR1 is MNHNY and CDR2 is SVGAGI (reference sequence). The V segment lost 5 bases and the J segment 3 bases; nucleotides outside the gene matches: 10. The CDR3 is 15 residues long. DNA of the CDR3: TGTGCCAGCAGTCCTGGGGACAGATCCGACTACGAGCAGTACTTC. Its protein is CASSPGDRSDYEQYF.

In this sample, this clonotype turned up once. The V gene is TRBV20-1, the J gene TRBJ2-6; 8 positions match TRBD1. The CDR3 consists of 15 residues. The V gene end was trimmed by 1 base and the J gene end by 7 bases; junction bases not matched to a gene: 6. Germline V gene sequence: CDR1 DFQATT, CDR2 SNEGSKA (reference sequence). CDR3 protein: CSARARTGNANVLTF. CDR3 sequence (DNA): TGCAGTGCTAGAGCCCGGACAGGGAATGCCAACGTCCTGACTTTC.

This clonotype has a handful of counts. This could be a read error, since a much larger clone is one nucleotide away. The chain carries TRBV7-2 and TRBJ2-1; TRBD2 aligns across 7 bases. The J call may be in error: the DNA end matches TRBJ2-7 better. The CDR3 extends over 14 amino acids. Germline CDR1 reads SGHTA; CDR2 reads FQGNSA. CDR3 nucleotide sequence: TGTGCCAGCAGCTCCGGTCGGGACTACAATGAGCAGTACTTC. Translating gives CASSSGRDYNEQYF.

This clonotype was seen repeatedly, ten times or more. This sequence joins TRBV12-3 or TRBV12-4 and TRBJ2-5, with D possibly TRBD1 on 6 matching bases. V was pared by 2 bases and J by 3 bases, with 7 bases between. The CDR3 length is 13 residues. The CDR3 loop is CASSLNREETQYF. For the CDR3, the DNA is TGTGCCAGCAGTTTAAACAGGGAAGAGACCCAGTACTTC.

About this clonotype: This could be a read error, since a much larger clone is one nucleotide away. The chain is built from TRBV9 and TRBJ2-5; 9 nucleotides match TRBD1. This CDR3 has 16 amino acids. Germline V gives CDR1 SGDLS, CDR2 YYNGEE. Trimming at V came to 6 bases and at J to 11 bases, leaving 20 bases not matched to a gene. CDR3 DNA: TGTGCCAGCAATTCTGGACAGGGGCTTCCCTCGGATGAGCAGTACTTC. This sequence encodes CASNSGQGLPSDEQYF.